This T cell receptor (beta chain) was observed in a study of blood T cell repertoires in COVID-19. The CDR3 sequence is 12 residues long. Trimming removed 5 bases at V and 7 bases at J, with 9 bases between. Germline-derived CDR1 and CDR2 are LNHDA and SQIVND (reference sequence). The protocol was immunoSEQ multiplex PCR, while the TCRdb copy is restricted to in-frame clones and leaves out a portion. The sample lists more than 250,000 clones; approximately 92% were seen once. Specimen: PBMCs or T cells enriched from blood (not recorded which). This receptor was identified in a woman aged 25 to 39 who had recovered from COVID-19. The chain combines TRBV19 with TRBJ2-1; possible D gene TRBD1, 5 bases. The CDR3 region has the DNA TGTGCCAGTAGTTCCAGGGTTAATGAGCAGTTCTTC. It codes for CASSSRVNEQFF.